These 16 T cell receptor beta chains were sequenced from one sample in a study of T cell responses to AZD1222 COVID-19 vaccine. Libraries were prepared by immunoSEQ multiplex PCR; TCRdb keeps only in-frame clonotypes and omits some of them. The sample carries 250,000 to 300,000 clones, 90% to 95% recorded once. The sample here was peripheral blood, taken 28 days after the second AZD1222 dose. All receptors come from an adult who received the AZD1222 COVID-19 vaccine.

Written as DNA, the CDR3 is TGTGCCAGCAGCGGGCGGGCCCCGGCCTATGGCTACACCTTC. Protein product: CASSGRAPAYGYTF. The chain recombines TRBV9 with TRBJ1-2; no firm D call. V lost 3 bases to trimming and J lost 4 bases, with 13 bases between them. Germline CDR1 reads SGDLS; CDR2 reads YYNGEE. CDR3 length: 14 residues. Supplemented by reference TRBV9 and TRBJ1-2, the full variable domain reads DSGVTQTPKHLITATGQRVTLRCSPRSGDLSVYWYQQSLDQGLQFLIQYYNGEERAKGNILERFSAQQFPDLHSELNLSSLELGDSALYFCASSGRAPAYGYTFGSGTRLTVV.

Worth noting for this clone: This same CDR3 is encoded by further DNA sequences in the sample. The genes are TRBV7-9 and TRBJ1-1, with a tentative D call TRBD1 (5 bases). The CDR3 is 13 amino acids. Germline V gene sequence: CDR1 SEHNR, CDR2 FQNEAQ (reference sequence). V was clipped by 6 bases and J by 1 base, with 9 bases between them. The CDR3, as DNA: TGTGCCAGCAGTTTAAGGGGGAACACTGAAGCTTTCTTT. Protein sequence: CASSLRGNTEAFF.

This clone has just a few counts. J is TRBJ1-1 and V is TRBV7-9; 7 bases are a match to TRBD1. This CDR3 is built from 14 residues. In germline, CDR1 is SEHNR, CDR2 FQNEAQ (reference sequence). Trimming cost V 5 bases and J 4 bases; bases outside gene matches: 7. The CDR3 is CASSIRGSITEAFF. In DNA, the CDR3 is TGTGCCAGCAGCATCAGGGGGTCGATCACTGAAGCTTTCTTT.

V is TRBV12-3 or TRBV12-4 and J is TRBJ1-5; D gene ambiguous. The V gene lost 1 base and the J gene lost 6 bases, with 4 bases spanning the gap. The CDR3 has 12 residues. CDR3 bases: TGTGCCAGCAGTTTAGTCGGTCAGCCCCAGCATTTT. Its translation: CASSLVGQPQHF.

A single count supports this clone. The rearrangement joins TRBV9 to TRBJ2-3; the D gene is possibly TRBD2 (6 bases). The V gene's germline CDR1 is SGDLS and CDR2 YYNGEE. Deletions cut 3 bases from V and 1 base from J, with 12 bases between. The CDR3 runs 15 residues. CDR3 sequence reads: CASSDRASGTDTQYF. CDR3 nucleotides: TGTGCCAGCAGCGATAGGGCTAGCGGCACAGATACGCAGTATTTT.

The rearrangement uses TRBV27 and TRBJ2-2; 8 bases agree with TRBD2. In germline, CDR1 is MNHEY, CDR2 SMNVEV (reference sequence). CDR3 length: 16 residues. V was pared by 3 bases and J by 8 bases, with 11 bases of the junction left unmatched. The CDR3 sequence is CASSLGRRGGIGELFF. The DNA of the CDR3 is TGTGCCAGCAGTTTGGGGCGACGGGGGGGCATTGGGGAGCTGTTTTTT.

The CDR3 spells CASSMTGNTEAFF. As DNA, the CDR3 is TGTGCCAGTAGTATGACAGGGAACACTGAAGCTTTCTTT. J is TRBJ1-1 and V is TRBV19; D might be TRBD1 (6 bases). V was pared by 3 bases and J by 1 base, with 6 bases between. Germline V lookup: CDR1 LNHDA, CDR2 SQIVND (reference sequence). CDR3 length equals 13 residues.

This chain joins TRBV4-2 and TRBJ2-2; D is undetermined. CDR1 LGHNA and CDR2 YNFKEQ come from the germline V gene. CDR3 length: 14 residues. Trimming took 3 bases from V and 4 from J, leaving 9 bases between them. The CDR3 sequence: CASSQSPSTGELFF. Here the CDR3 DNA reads TGTGCCAGCAGCCAGTCCCCCAGCACCGGGGAGCTGTTTTTT.

The CDR3 coding sequence is TGTGCCAGCAGCCTTGGACACTTCTATGGCTACACCTTC. Translating gives CASSLGHFYGYTF. The chain uses TRBV28 and TRBJ1-2; D perhaps matches TRBD1 (5 bases). The V gene lost 6 bases and the J gene lost 4 bases, with 12 bases spanning the gap. Germline V gene data show CDR1 as MDHEN and CDR2 as SYDVKM. This CDR3 is 13 amino acids long.

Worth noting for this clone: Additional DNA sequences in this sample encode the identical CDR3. CDR3 nucleotides: TGTGCCAGCAGCTCCTACTACGAGCAGTACTTC. Translated: CASSSYYEQYF. V usage is TRBV11-2 and J usage is TRBJ2-7, with unresolved D. Trimming pared 4 bases from V and 3 bases from J, leaving 4 bases between. From germline, CDR1 is SGHAT and CDR2 FQNNGV. CDR3 size: 11 residues. Looking up the rest from reference TRBV11-2 and TRBJ2-7 gives the full variable domain: EAGVAQSPRYKIIEKRQSVAFWCNPISGHATLYWYQQILGQGPKLLIQFQNNGVVDDSQLPKDRFSAERLKGVDSTLKIQPAKLEDSAVYLCASSSYYEQYFGPGTRLTVT.

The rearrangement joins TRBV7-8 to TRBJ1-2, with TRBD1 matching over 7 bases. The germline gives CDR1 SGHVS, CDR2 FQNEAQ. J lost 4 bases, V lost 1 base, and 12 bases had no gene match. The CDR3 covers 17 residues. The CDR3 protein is CASSLVRQGFGSYGYTF. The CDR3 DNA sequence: TGTGCCAGCAGCTTAGTTAGACAGGGATTCGGTTCCTATGGCTACACCTTC.

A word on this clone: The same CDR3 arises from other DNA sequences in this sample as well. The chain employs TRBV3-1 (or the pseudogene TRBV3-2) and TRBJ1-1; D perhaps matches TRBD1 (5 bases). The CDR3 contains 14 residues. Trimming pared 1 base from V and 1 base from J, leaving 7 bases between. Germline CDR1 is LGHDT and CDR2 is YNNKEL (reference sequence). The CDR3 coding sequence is TGTGCCAGCAGCCAAGGGGGGGGGAACACTGAAGCTTTCTTT. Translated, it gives CASSQGGGNTEAFF.

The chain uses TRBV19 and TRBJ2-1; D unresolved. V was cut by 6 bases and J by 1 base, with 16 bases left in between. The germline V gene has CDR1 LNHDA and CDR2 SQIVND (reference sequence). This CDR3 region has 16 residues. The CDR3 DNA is TGTGCCAGTAGCGGCCTAGTCTCACGGTCCTACAATGAGCAGTTCTTC. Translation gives CASSGLVSRSYNEQFF.

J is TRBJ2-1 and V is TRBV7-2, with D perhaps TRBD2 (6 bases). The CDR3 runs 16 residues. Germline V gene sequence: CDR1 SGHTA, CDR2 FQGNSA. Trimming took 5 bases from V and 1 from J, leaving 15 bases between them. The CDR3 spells CASSILAGISYNEQFF. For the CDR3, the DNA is TGTGCCAGCAGCATACTAGCAGGCATATCCTACAATGAGCAGTTCTTC.

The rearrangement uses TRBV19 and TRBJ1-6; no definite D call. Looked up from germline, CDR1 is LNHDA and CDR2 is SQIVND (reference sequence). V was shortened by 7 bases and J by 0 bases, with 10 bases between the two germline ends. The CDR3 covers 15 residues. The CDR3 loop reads CASNRGGSYNSPLHF. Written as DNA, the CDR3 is TGTGCCAGTAATCGGGGAGGCTCCTATAATTCACCCCTCCACTTT.

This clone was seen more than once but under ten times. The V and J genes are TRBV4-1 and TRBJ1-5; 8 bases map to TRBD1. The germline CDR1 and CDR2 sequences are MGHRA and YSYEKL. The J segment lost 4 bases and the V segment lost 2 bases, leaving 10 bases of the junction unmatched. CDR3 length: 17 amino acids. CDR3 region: CASSQSITRGPNQPQHF. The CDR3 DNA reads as TGCGCCAGCAGCCAATCGATAACCAGGGGGCCGAATCAGCCCCAGCATTTT.